The sample holds many counts of the clone carrying this T cell receptor beta chain. The entry originates in a study of CD8 T cells in ankylosing spondylitis. In TCRdb, the 5' RACE reads were re-called with MiXCR into one record per CDR3 protein. The data hold about 230,000 distinct CDR3 sequences, with under 8.5% observed a single time. Losses at the gene ends were 4 bases for V and 5 bases for J; bases not matched to a gene: 6. The CDR3 loop spans 14 amino acids. Germline V gene lookup returns CDR1 SNHLY and CDR2 FYNNEI. This receptor was identified in a female donor with ankylosing spondylitis or in good health (not recorded which). This chain links TRBV2 with TRBJ2-3, with 7 bases that match TRBD2. Sequencing was performed on blood, either unsorted or a sorted T cell fraction (not recorded which). CDR3 nucleotides: TGTGCCAGCAGTGGGTCCCGGGGGGAAGATACGCAGTATTTT. Translation: CASSGSRGEDTQYF.